This is a list of T cell receptor beta chains from one sample in a study of CD8+ T cells in alopecia areata. Generated by immunoSEQ multiplex PCR, the TCRdb table keeps only in-frame clones and is missing some. The sample has hundreds of thousands of clones, 67% seen once. Specimen: CD4+ T cells sorted from blood, collected at week 0. The source of these receptors is a human donor with alopecia areata. CDR3s include the opening cysteine and the closing phenylalanine or tryptophan. Each record gives: V gene, D gene, clone size, J gene, CDR3 DNA, CDR3 protein. D genes are given only for firm matches. A row's size may be missing; if present it is once, few, many or a size class.

>TRBV7-2|NA|NA|TRBJ2-6
TGTGCCAGCAGACAGTCTGGGGCCAACGTCCTGACTTTC
CASRQSGANVLTF
>TRBV7-4|TRBD1|NA|TRBJ2-4
TGTGCCAGCAGCTTAGCGGCGGGACAGGGGGGCAAAAACATTCAGTACTTC
CASSLAAGQGGKNIQYF
>TRBV15|NA|NA|TRBJ2-5
TGTGCCACCAGCAGACAGTTGTCGGAGACCCAGTACTTC
CATSRQLSETQYF
>TRBV2|NA|few|TRBJ2-3
TGTGCCACCATTACAGGTCCCGGGGGCACAGATACGCAGTATTTT
CATITGPGGTDTQYF
>TRBV29-1|TRBD1|NA|TRBJ2-7
TGCAGCGTCCTAACAGGGGTCGAGCAGTACTTC
CSVLTGVEQYF
>TRBV5-6|TRBD1|NA|TRBJ1-6
TGTGCCAGCAGCTTGGGACAGGGGGCTAATTCACCCCTCCACTTT
CASSLGQGANSPLHF
>TRBV7-2|NA|NA|TRBJ2-3
TGTGCCAGCAGAAACCCTCGGGACCCAACAGGAGATACGCAGTATTTT
CASRNPRDPTGDTQYF
>TRBV7-2|TRBD2|NA|TRBJ2-7
TGTGCCAGCAGCTTATTGGGCGGGAGGATCTCTACGGAGCAGTACTTC
CASSLLGGRISTEQYF
>TRBV10-3|NA|few|TRBJ2-5
TGTGCCATCAGTGAGTCAAGGCAAGAGACCCAGTACTTC
CAISESRQETQYF
>TRBV4-2|NA|NA|TRBJ1-4
TGTGCCAGCAGCCAAGCCCGGGACGGTGGAGGAAAACTGTTTTTT
CASSQARDGGGKLFF